Shown below are 18 T cell receptor beta chains from a single sample sequenced in a study of post-analysis software for immune sequencing data. TCR beta cDNA libraries included unique molecular identifiers. TCRdb analysed the PCR reads with MiXCR anew, one entry per CDR3 protein. The profile shows hundreds of thousands of distinct CDR3 sequences, over 35% of them singletons. Study-level points and caveats: Relative to controls, patients had several TRBV segments at higher frequency, with TRBV5-6, TRBV5-1 and TRBV20-1 among these.

What these receptors recognize is not known. Source material: blood. These receptors were taken from a girl aged 5-17 years with multiple sclerosis.

This clonotype was observed a few times. In nucleotides, the CDR3 is TGTGCCAGCAGCCGAGAGTACGAGCAGTACTTC. This sequence encodes CASSREYEQYF. This chain uses TRBV3-1 with TRBJ2-5; D remains unclear. The end of the DNA aligns better with TRBJ2-7, so the J call may be wrong. Germline V gives CDR1 LGHDT, CDR2 YNNKEL (reference sequence). This CDR3 region has 11 residues.

The chain combines TRBV7-3 with TRBJ2-1, with D perhaps TRBD2 (6 bases). The V end lost 9 bases, the J end lost 8 bases, and 17 bases lay between the germline ends. Germline V gene sequence: CDR1 SGHTA, CDR2 FQGTGA. The CDR3 runs to 13 residues. The CDR3, as DNA: TGTGCCAGTAGCGGTGGGGTGCGGGATGAGCAGTTCTTC. It translates to CASSGGVRDEQFF.

V is TRBV12-3 or TRBV12-4 and J is TRBJ2-7; unclear D gene. The CDR3 is 12 amino acids. V was cut by 5 bases and J by 6 bases, with 11 bases left in between. CDR3 residues: CASSLEPLEQYF. CDR3 DNA: TGTGCCAGCAGTCTAGAACCGCTCGAGCAGTACTTC.

This chain connects TRBV14 to TRBJ1-2; weak D call: TRBD1 (6 bases). This CDR3 has 15 amino acids. Trimming cost V 4 bases and J 6 bases, with 18 bases left between them. Germline loops: CDR1 SGHDN, CDR2 FVKESK. The CDR3, as DNA: TGTGCCAGCAGCCGACTCTTCCAGGGGAGGGATGGCTACACCTTC. This codes for CASSRLFQGRDGYTF.

This clonotype has a handful of counts. The chain couples TRBV6-6 to TRBJ1-5; no definite D call. Germline CDR1 reads MNHNY; CDR2 reads SVGAGI (reference sequence). This CDR3 contains 13 residues. Between the trimmed V and J ends, which lost 5 bases and 4 bases, there was a span of 9 bases. Here the CDR3 reads CASSPRENQPQHF. The CDR3 bases are TGTGCCAGCAGTCCCCGGGAGAATCAGCCCCAGCATTTT.

Points on this clonotype: One end of the junction does not line up with germline, which may come from a read error. The chain uses TRBV7-8 and TRBJ2-6; perhaps TRBD1 as D (6 bases). The germline V gene encodes CDR1 SGHVS and CDR2 FQNEAQ. The CDR3 spans 18 residues. The CDR3 nucleotides are TGTGCCGGCAGCTACGGCAGGGGTTCAGCCTCTGGGGCCAACGTCCTGACTTTC. It is translated as CAGSYGRGSASGANVLTF.

On this clonotype itself: Its ends do not fully match the called genes, so a read error is possible. The rearrangement joins TRBV19 to TRBJ2-4, with D perhaps matching TRBD2 (5 bases). The CDR3 has 17 amino acids. Germline CDR1 is LNHDA and CDR2 is SQIVND (reference sequence). The DNA of the CDR3 is TGTGCCAGTAGTATAATTGGGGAGACCCTAAACCAAAACATTCGGTACTTC. Amino acids: CASSIIGETLNQNIRYF.

The chain employs TRBV5-1 and TRBJ2-5; TRBD1 or TRBD2 may be the D gene (5 bases each). This CDR3 contains 14 residues. Trimming removed 4 bases from V and 11 bases from J, with 21 bases in between. CDR1 and CDR2 (germline): SGHRS, YFSETQ. This CDR3 is CASSLGDASYGQYF. The CDR3 DNA is TGCGCCAGCAGCCTAGGGGACGCCTCCTACGGGCAGTACTTC.

The J gene is TRBJ2-5, the V gene TRBV18, with a possible D match to TRBD1 (5 bases). V dropped 4 bases and J dropped 2 bases, with 11 bases sitting between them. The V gene's germline CDR1 is KGHSH and CDR2 LQKENI. The CDR3 spans 14 residues. The CDR3 sequence is CASSRQKGQETQYF. The CDR3 DNA follows: TGTGCCAGCTCACGCCAGAAGGGGCAAGAGACCCAGTACTTC.

The rearrangement links TRBV27 to TRBJ2-1; D gene unclear. The length of the CDR3 is 14 residues. Germline loops: CDR1 MNHEY, CDR2 SMNVEV (reference sequence). Trimming cost V 3 bases and J 3 bases, with 9 bases left between them. The DNA of the CDR3 is TGTGCCAGCAGTTTTGGCAGATTCTACAATGAGCAGTTCTTC. This codes for CASSFGRFYNEQFF.

This clonotype was seen just once. A much more abundant neighbour one base away suggests this may be a read error. The V gene is TRBV29-1, the J gene TRBJ2-5, with a tentative D call TRBD2 (5 bases). This CDR3 is 15 amino acids long. The germline CDR1 and CDR2 sequences are SQVTM and ANQGSEA. Trimming shortened V by 6 bases and J by 2 bases, and 19 bases separated the two germline ends. The CDR3 nucleotides are TGCAGCGTCGAGTGGGCTCCAACGGGGCAAGAGACCCAGTACTTC. It codes for CSVEWAPTGQETQYF. The variable domain in full, with the rest retrieved from reference TRBV29-1 and TRBJ2-5, is SAVISQKPSRDICQRGTSLTIQCQVDSQVTMMFWYRQQPGQSLTLIATANQGSEATYESGFVIDKFPISRPNLTFSTLTVSNMSPEDSSIYLCSVEWAPTGQETQYFGPGTRLLVL.

The CDR3 nucleotides are TGTGCCAGCAGCTCTACATTGACAGGGGTTGAAGCTTTCTTT. Translation gives CASSSTLTGVEAFF. V and J are TRBV11-2 and TRBJ1-1; 8 nucleotides line up with TRBD1. This CDR3 has 14 amino acids. CDR1 and CDR2 (germline): SGHAT, FQNNGV. V shed 4 bases and J 7 bases; nucleotides not matched to a gene: 8.

This clonotype has just a few counts. The rearrangement joins TRBV27 to TRBJ2-1; 8 bases fit TRBD2. The V and J ends lost 7 bases and 10 bases, in that order; junction bases with no gene match: 9. Germline lookup yields CDR1 MNHEY and CDR2 SMNVEV (reference sequence). CDR3 length: 13 residues. In DNA, the CDR3 is TGTGCCAGCACCGGAAGGGTAGCGGGAGAGCAGTTCTTC. Encoded protein: CASTGRVAGEQFF.

The chain links TRBV24-1 to TRBJ2-4; D unclear. Trimming cost V 1 base and J 9 bases, with 6 bases left between them. Per germline, CDR1 KGHDR and CDR2 SFDVKD. There are 12 residues in the CDR3. CDR3 nucleotides: TGTGCCACCAGTGATTTTGATCTCATTCAGTACTTC. It encodes CATSDFDLIQYF.

The V call is TRBV7-9, the J call TRBJ2-7; 8 bases fit TRBD2. CDR1 is SEHNR and CDR2 is FQNEAQ in the germline V gene (reference sequence). The V segment lost 3 bases and the J segment 3 bases; nucleotides outside the gene matches: 4. This CDR3 contains 14 residues. CDR3 in DNA: TGTGCCAGCAGCTTGGTTCTAGCGGGCTACGAGCAGTACTTC. It encodes CASSLVLAGYEQYF.

J is TRBJ2-3 and V is TRBV28; no reliable D call. CDR3 size: 16 residues. Germline assignment: CDR1 MDHEN and CDR2 SYDVKM. The V gene lost 1 base and the J gene lost 2 bases, with 13 bases spanning the gap. The CDR3 DNA follows: TGTGCCAGCAGTTTATTTGTGGGCCATAACACAGATACGCAGTATTTT. This codes for CASSLFVGHNTDTQYF. The whole variable domain, remainder taken from reference TRBV28 and TRBJ2-3, is DVKVTQSSRYLVKRTGEKVFLECVQDMDHENMFWYRQDPGLGLRLIYFSYDVKMKEKGDIPEGYSVSREKKERFSLILESASTNQTSMYLCASSLFVGHNTDTQYFGPGTRLTVL.

The V gene is TRBV20-1, the J gene TRBJ2-4, with 9 bases aligning to TRBD2. Trimming removed 0 bases from V and 0 bases from J; junction bases left unmatched: 6. The CDR3 contains 17 residues. Germline loops: CDR1 DFQATT, CDR2 SNEGSKA (reference sequence). The CDR3 here is CSARDEGLASAKNIQYF. DNA of the CDR3: TGCAGTGCTAGAGATGAGGGACTAGCATCAGCCAAAAACATTCAGTACTTC.

This clonotype has only one observation. The chain is built from TRBV29-1 and TRBJ2-3; D gene ambiguous. This CDR3 spans 12 amino acids. Trimming took off 5 bases at V and 2 bases at J, with 8 bases between the two ends. Germline CDR1 is SQVTM and CDR2 is ANQGSEA. For the CDR3, the DNA is TGCAGCGTTAAACAAGACACAGATACGCAGTATTTT. Translating gives CSVKQDTDTQYF.